This T cell receptor beta chain was identified in a study of cytomegalovirus exposure and HLA in healthy donors. As for the study in general: Most donors, just over 80% of roughly 400 genotyped, fell in the Caucasian-associated ancestry cluster.

PCR employed 60 Vbeta and 13 Jbeta primers. Assay: immunoSEQ multiplex PCR; the TCRdb copy retains only in-frame clones and omits some. The sample's table shows about 140,000 clones. CDR1 is SGHTA, CDR2 FQGNSA, per germline. The CDR3 totals 16 residues. Losses at the gene ends were 4 bases for V and 6 bases for J; bases not matched to a gene: 8. Broader study findings: Cytomegalovirus association was assigned to more than 150 TCR beta chains. CMV serostatus alone was available as immune exposure information. Three CMV-associated chains proved CMV antigen-specific in vitro.

Comments on this clone: Its matching antigen is unknown.

The specimen sequenced was PBMCs. This clonotype originated in a woman aged 18-30 years in good health and CMV-seronegative. This chain connects TRBV7-2 to TRBJ2-2; 10 positions agree with TRBD2. The DNA for the CDR3 is TGTGCCAGCAGCTCTACTAGCGGGACGGTCGCCGGGGAGCTGTTTTTT. Translating gives CASSSTSGTVAGELFF.